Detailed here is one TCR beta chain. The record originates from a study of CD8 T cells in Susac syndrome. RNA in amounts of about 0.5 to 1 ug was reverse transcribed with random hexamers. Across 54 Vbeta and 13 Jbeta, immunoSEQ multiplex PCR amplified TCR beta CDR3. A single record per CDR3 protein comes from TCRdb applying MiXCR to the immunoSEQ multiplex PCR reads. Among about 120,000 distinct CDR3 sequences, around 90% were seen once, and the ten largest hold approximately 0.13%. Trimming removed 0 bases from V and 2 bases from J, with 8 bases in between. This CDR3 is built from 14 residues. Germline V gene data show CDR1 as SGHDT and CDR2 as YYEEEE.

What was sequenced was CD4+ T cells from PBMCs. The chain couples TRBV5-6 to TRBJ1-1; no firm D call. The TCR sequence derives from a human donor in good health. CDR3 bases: TGTGCCAGCAGCTTGGGACACGGAAACACTGAAGCTTTCTTT. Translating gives CASSLGHGNTEAFF.